This TCR beta chain was found in a study of blood T cell repertoires in COVID-19 (TCRdb year 2020). Regarding the study in general: Collaborator samples came from the United States, Italy and Spain and covered acute and convalescent phases of COVID-19. The material from the prospective study consisted of cDNA or gDNA derived from T cells, B-cell-depleted T cells, or PBMCs. The dataset comprised deeply sampled blood TCRbeta repertoires from subjects exposed to, actively infected with, or recovered from COVID-19. The repertoires were made available in a free public database intended to serve as a resource for research on the immune response to SARS-CoV-2. The samples were drawn from the first 160 participants of the ongoing ImmuneRACE study and from about 1,200 subjects provided by 6 global collaborators. Sample metadata almost always included a de-identified subject ID, COVID-19 status, age in years and sex. Where HLA class I and class II types were available, the types were taken from metadata supplied by the sample provider, not from assay-based typing.

The CDR3, cysteine through phenylalanine, is 18 amino acids long. Only the CDR3 portion is preserved as DNA: 54 bases, with reading frame beginning at the first base. V lost 2 bases and J lost 2 bases; the stretch between them is 20 bases long. Broad study findings and their caveats: How much clinical and demographic metadata was included differed by source and by participant, and the metadata was provided uncurated.

Details on this clone: What antigen it recognizes has not been identified. Base qualities are missing; no much larger clone stands one base away.

Each collaborating institution followed its own protocols to collect whole blood in K2EDTA tubes. For TCRbeta analysis, collaborators shipped samples in one of three forms: frozen whole blood, isolated PBMCs, or DNA extracted from either of those sample types. The immunoSEQ Assay, a bias-controlled multiplex PCR, was used to amplify TCRbeta CDR3 regions from genomic DNA. The source study handled its data this way. Nucleated cell counts per sample were estimated from amplification of reference gene primers within the assay. Sequence reads were collapsed and filtered to measure the absolute abundance of every unique TCRbeta CDR3 rearrangement. Productive Simpson clonality was computed per sample as the square root of Simpson's diversity index over productive rearrangements. The immuneACCESS repertoire file appears here via TCRdb, limited to in-frame rearrangements. These files lack a portion of the clones; in checked studies, under half of the deficit traces to unresolved V genes, and the cause of the others is not known. V, J and clone size are taken as reported in that table, and D and trimming were inferred from the DNA itself. This sample comprises about 140,000 clones, almost 80% of them detected only once. The ten largest clonotypes hold 8.6% of the sample.

The receptor chain draws on TRBV5-3 and TRBJ1-5; the D gene identity is not certain. TRBV5-3 is given ORF status, its function remaining uncertain. This TCR was recovered from a man aged 45-60 years with active or convalescent COVID-19. The sample consisted of peripheral blood. The CDR3 corresponds to CARSLTGIQIPGNQPQHF. The base sequence is TGTGCCAGAAGCTTAACGGGAATTCAGATTCCGGGCAATCAGCCCCAGCATTTT.